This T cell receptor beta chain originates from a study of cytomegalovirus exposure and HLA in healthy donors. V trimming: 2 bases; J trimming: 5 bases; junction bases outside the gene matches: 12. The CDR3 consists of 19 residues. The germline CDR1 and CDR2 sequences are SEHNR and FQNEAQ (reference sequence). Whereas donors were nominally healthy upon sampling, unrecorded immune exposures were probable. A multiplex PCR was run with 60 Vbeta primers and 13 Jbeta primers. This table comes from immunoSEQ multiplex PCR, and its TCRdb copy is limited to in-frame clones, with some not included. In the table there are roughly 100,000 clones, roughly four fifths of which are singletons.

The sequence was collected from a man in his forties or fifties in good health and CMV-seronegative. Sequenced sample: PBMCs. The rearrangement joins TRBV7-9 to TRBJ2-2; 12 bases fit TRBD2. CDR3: CASSLLLVLAGGWTGELFF. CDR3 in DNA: TGTGCCAGCAGCTTATTATTGGTACTAGCGGGAGGATGGACCGGGGAGCTGTTTTTT.